One T cell receptor (beta chain) is described in this entry. Which antigen it targets is not known. No clone much larger than this one lies a single base away; base qualities are absent. This sample is drawn from a study of PD-L1 blockade in urothelial cancer listed by TCRdb under 2017. About the full investigation: Every patient began therapy in about 2014 and was given atezolizumab 1,200 mg intravenously every 3 weeks. An exploratory multi-omic analysis was conducted of the somatic, immune and clinical correlates of response to PD-L1 blockade with atezolizumab in urothelial cancer. Blood samples were analyzed at two time points: 3 weeks after treatment start (second dose) and 6 weeks after treatment start. Around 30 patients had pretreatment blood TCR-seq, around 25 had at least one posttreatment blood collection, and around 25 had tumor TCR-seq. In the same patients, whole exome sequencing and RNA sequencing of pretreatment tumors were performed in addition to TCR sequencing. Blood samples yielded a median of around 150,000 T cells and tens of thousands of unique TCRs, with median clonality 0.080. Pretreatment tumor samples, along with matched peripheral blood serially collected before and after atezolizumab treatment, were subjected to TCR sequencing. Patients had an ECOG performance status of 0 or 1 and had received between 0 and 3 prior chemotherapy regimens. Durable clinical benefit was achieved by nine patients and was not achieved by 20 patients. Durable clinical benefit meant progression-free survival longer than 6 months, and TCR features were also tested against progression-free and overall survival. Twenty-five of 29 patients were identified as males with urothelial cancer of bladder origin, and a prior smoking history was reported by 18 of 29 patients.

The time point label, read with the paper, signifies: peripheral blood 6 weeks after treatment start. A cohort of 25 to 30 patients with locally advanced or metastatic urothelial carcinoma, treated at Memorial Sloan Kettering on a trial protocol, was included. Peripheral blood mononuclear cells were collected pretreatment and during treatment, with between 1 and 8 total time points obtained per patient. The Qiagen DNeasy Blood extraction kit was used to purify genomic DNA from total PBMCs and from tumor samples. PBMCs were collected pretreatment and during treatment, and were isolated and stored as previously described. The CDR3 holds 14 amino acids from the cysteine to the phenylalanine. Only the CDR3 DNA stays, 42 bases, in frame from base 1. The germline V gene provides CDR1 SGHRS and CDR2 YFSETQ. V was cut back by 1 base and J by 0 bases, leaving a gap of 8 bases between them. To estimate absolute template abundance from read counts, synthetic TCR analog templates were spiked into each PCR. The immunoSEQ assay was used to amplify TCRbeta CDR3 regions from genomic DNA with bias-controlled V and J gene primers. Sequencing of rearranged TCRbeta segments was performed at approximately 20X coverage. The authors' analysis ran thus. Sequencing errors were corrected by clustering, and CDR3s were annotated against IMGT so that V, D and J genes could be assigned. Downstream analyses used only productive TCRbeta rearrangements, leaving out any out-of-frame or stop-codon sequences. Clonality was computed as one minus Shannon entropy normalized by the log of the number of unique productive sequences. Clones differing between time points or between blood and tumor were identified by Fisher's exact test with Benjamini-Hochberg correction at adjusted p below 0.01. In TCRdb, the immuneACCESS table is reduced to in-frame sequences with V and J assigned. These tables do not hold every clone; where another copy was compared, an unresolved V gene accounts for under half, and the others remain unexplained. The V and J calls and clone size come from that table; D and trimming were worked out from the DNA. The sample has over 100,000 clones on record, about 91% of them singletons. 3.5% to 4.5% of the sample is held by the ten biggest clonotypes.

Findings and caveats that apply to the study as a whole: Because of the small sample size (n of about 29) and the many exploratory analyses performed, the results are intended to be regarded as hypothesis-generating. Improved progression-free and overall survival was found to be associated with pretreatment peripheral blood TCR clonality below the median. At 3 weeks after the start of treatment, tumor-associated TCR clones in peripheral blood had expanded more in patients with durable benefit (n ≈ 23, p = 0.022).

The TCR comes from a man between 60 and 70 years old with urothelial cancer. The rearrangement combines TRBV5-1 with TRBJ2-7; a weak D assignment points to TRBD2 (6 bases agree). The source was PBMCs, collected around atezolizumab (anti-PD-L1) treatment. CDR3 protein: CASSLSGGSYEQYF. The DNA sequence reads TGCGCCAGCAGCTTGTCCGGGGGCTCCTACGAGCAGTACTTC.